These 32 T cell receptor beta chains share one sample of origin, sequenced in a study of cytomegalovirus exposure and HLA in healthy donors. PCR amplification relied on 60 Vbeta primers (plus 13 Jbeta primers). Clones were sequenced by immunoSEQ multiplex PCR, and TCRdb holds only the in-frame ones, with some missing. The sample lists around 130,000 clones, 84% occurring once. Sequencing was performed on PBMCs. Receptors originate from a woman between 18 and 30 years old in good health and CMV-seropositive.

This clone was picked up a small number of times. The V and J genes are TRBV25-1 and TRBJ2-3; D unclear. The CDR3 extends over 13 amino acids. The V and J ends lost 2 bases and 0 bases respectively, with 3 bases between them. Germline CDR1 and CDR2: MGHDK and SYGVNS. CDR3 region: CASSERSTDTQYF. In DNA form, the CDR3 reads TGTGCCAGCAGTGAACGGAGCACAGATACGCAGTATTTT.

The CDR3 DNA reads as TGTGCCACTCAACTAGCGGGGGGTCACAATGAGCAGTTCTTC. Its protein product is CATQLAGGHNEQFF. The chain couples TRBV28 to TRBJ2-1; 12 nucleotides agree with TRBD2. V gave up 10 bases and J gave up 5 bases; unmatched junction bases: 6. CDR3 length: 14 amino acids. Germline CDR1 MDHEN, CDR2 SYDVKM.

V and J are TRBV7-6 and TRBJ1-2; no definite D call. Trimming cost V 4 bases and J 3 bases, with 12 bases left between them. Germline V CDR1 and CDR2: SGHVS, FNYEAQ. The CDR3 covers 14 residues. CDR3 in amino acids: CASSSQGGYYGYTF. The CDR3 coding sequence is TGTGCCAGCAGCTCACAAGGCGGGTACTATGGCTACACCTTC. The full variable domain, completed using reference TRBV7-6 and TRBJ1-2, is GAGVSQSPRYKVTKRGQDVALRCDPISGHVSLYWYRQALGQGPEFLTYFNYEAQQDKSGLPNDRFSAERPEGSISTLTIQRTEQRDSAMYRCASSSQGGYYGYTFGSGTRLTVV.

The chain combines TRBV25-1 with TRBJ1-5; no clear D gene. Trimming pared 2 bases from V and 5 bases from J, leaving 10 bases between. This CDR3 contains 14 residues. The germline CDR1 and CDR2 sequences are MGHDK and SYGVNS. The CDR3: CASSERTGDQPQHF. The CDR3 region has the DNA TGTGCCAGCAGTGAAAGGACTGGAGATCAGCCCCAGCATTTT.

In its sample, this clone was seen a few times. The genes are TRBV6-1 and TRBJ1-5; D unresolved. This CDR3 spans 14 amino acids. Germline CDR1 reads MNHNS; CDR2 reads SASEGT. Trimming cost V 3 bases and J 7 bases, with 13 bases left between them. DNA of the CDR3: TGTGCCAGCAGTGAGACGTTAGAGGGACAGCCCCAGCATTTT. This translates into CASSETLEGQPQHF.

This clone was observed a single time. The CDR3 reads CASSLDTGGATGELFF. CDR3 DNA sequence: TGTGCCAGCAGTTTGGATACAGGGGGTGCGACCGGGGAGCTGTTTTTT. V and J are TRBV6-5 and TRBJ2-2; 8 nucleotides align to TRBD1. Germline CDR1 is MNHEY and CDR2 is SVGAGI. The ends lost 4 bases at V and 5 bases at J; junction bases unmatched: 9. This CDR3 is built from 16 residues.

The CDR3 DNA sequence: TGTGCCAGCAGGAGGGGACATCCGGAGACCCAGTACTTC. Translation gives CASRRGHPETQYF. The chain combines TRBV6-1 with TRBJ2-5, with a tentative D call TRBD1 (6 bases). Germline CDR1 MNHNS, CDR2 SASEGT. This CDR3 has 13 residues. V lost 6 bases and J 5 bases, leaving 13 bases between the germline ends.

V is TRBV7-9 and J is TRBJ1-4; D possibly corresponds to TRBD1 (5 bases). The CDR3 consists of 13 residues. V was pared by 5 bases and J by 3 bases, with 7 bases between. Germline V gene data show CDR1 as SEHNR and CDR2 as FQNEAQ (reference sequence). The CDR3 reads CASSQGANEKLFF. The CDR3 DNA sequence: TGTGCCAGCAGCCAAGGGGCTAATGAAAAACTGTTTTTT.

The chain is built from TRBV5-4 and TRBJ2-2; no clear D gene. The CDR3 is made up of 12 amino acids. The V and J ends lost 7 bases and 6 bases respectively, with 10 bases between them. Germline CDR1 and CDR2: SGHNT and YYREEE (reference sequence). This CDR3 is CASAAKPGELFF. CDR3 coding DNA: TGTGCCAGCGCTGCTAAACCCGGGGAGCTGTTTTTT.

The chain recombines TRBV13 with TRBJ2-7; 7 nucleotides align to TRBD1. The CDR3 totals 14 residues. Unmatched junction bases numbered 7, after V lost 5 bases and J lost 3 bases. In germline, CDR1 is PRHDT, CDR2 FYEKMQ (reference sequence). CDR3 DNA: TGTGCCAGCAGCAGCTGGACAGGAGACTACGAGCAGTACTTC. Translation gives CASSSWTGDYEQYF.

V and J are TRBV5-1 and TRBJ1-5, with a possible D match to TRBD1 (5 bases). Germline CDR1 and CDR2: SGHRS and YFSETQ. This CDR3 has 14 residues. The V end lost 4 bases, the J end lost 3 bases, and 11 bases lay between the germline ends. CDR3 in amino acids: CASSVGVNNQPQHF. The DNA for the CDR3 is TGCGCCAGCAGCGTAGGGGTGAACAATCAGCCCCAGCATTTT.

In its sample, this clone was seen once. V usage is TRBV14 and J usage is TRBJ2-1, with 14 bases that match TRBD2. The CDR3 covers 18 residues. Unmatched junction bases numbered 4, after V lost 3 bases and J lost 0 bases. Per germline, CDR1 SGHDN and CDR2 FVKESK. The CDR3 loop is CASSQGLAGVSSYNEQFF. Here the CDR3 DNA reads TGTGCCAGCAGCCAGGGACTAGCGGGGGTGAGCTCCTACAATGAGCAGTTCTTC. Full variable domain (missing parts from reference TRBV14 and TRBJ2-1): EAGVTQFPSHSVIEKGQTVTLRCDPISGHDNLYWYRRVMGKEIKFLLHFVKESKQDESGMPNNRFLAERTGGTYSTLKVQPAELEDSGVYFCASSQGLAGVSSYNEQFFGPGTRLTVL.

The J gene is TRBJ2-2, the V gene TRBV5-1; D may be TRBD2 (6 bases). V was clipped by 7 bases and J by 5 bases, with 21 bases between them. Germline loops: CDR1 SGHRS, CDR2 YFSETQ. The CDR3 loop spans 16 amino acids. Here the CDR3 reads CASSNGDGGTTGELFF. The DNA of the CDR3 is TGCGCCAGCTCCAATGGGGACGGGGGAACAACCGGGGAGCTGTTTTTT.

On this clone itself: A read error may produce the germline difference seen at one junction end. V and J are TRBV7-9 and TRBJ2-1, with 7 nucleotides matching TRBD2. Germline V gene sequence: CDR1 SEHNR, CDR2 FQNEAQ (reference sequence). The CDR3 consists of 15 residues. The CDR3 nucleotides are TGTTCCAGCAGCTTAGGGACGGCAGGCGGGGGTGAGCAGTTCTTC. Its translation is CSSSLGTAGGGEQFF. The full variable domain, completed using reference TRBV7-9 and TRBJ2-1, is DTGVSQNPRHKITKRGQNVTFRCDPISEHNRLYWYRQTLGQGPEFLTYFQNEAQLEKSRLLSDRFSAERPKGSFSTLEIQRTEQGDSAMYLCSSSLGTAGGGEQFFGPGTRLTVL.

This clone came up once. V usage is TRBV7-3 and J usage is TRBJ2-7, with D possibly TRBD2 on 6 matching bases. The CDR3 extends over 15 amino acids. The V gene lost 0 bases and the J gene lost 1 base, with 10 bases spanning the gap. Germline loops: CDR1 SGHTA, CDR2 FQGTGA. The CDR3 DNA reads as TGTGCCAGCAGCTTAACGGGGACTCCTTCCTACGAGCAGTACTTC. This gives the protein CASSLTGTPSYEQYF.

The chain uses TRBV10-3 and TRBJ2-1, with D maybe TRBD2 (5 bases). CDR1 and CDR2 from the germline V gene are ENHRY and SYGVKD. Trimming cost V 3 bases and J 7 bases, with 16 bases left between them. The CDR3 extends over 15 amino acids. The CDR3 DNA sequence: TGTGCCATCAGTGAAGGTGCGGGCCCCTCGAATGAGCAGTTCTTC. Translated, it gives CAISEGAGPSNEQFF.

The V gene is TRBV19, the J gene TRBJ2-1; possible D gene TRBD2, 5 bases. Trimming removed 6 bases from V and 6 bases from J, with 12 bases in between. The length of the CDR3 is 13 residues. The V gene's germline CDR1 is LNHDA and CDR2 SQIVND (reference sequence). The CDR3 protein is CASRFSLANEQFF. CDR3 DNA sequence: TGTGCCAGTAGGTTTAGTCTAGCCAATGAGCAGTTCTTC. The whole variable domain, remainder taken from reference TRBV19 and TRBJ2-1, is DGGITQSPKYLFRKEGQNVTLSCEQNLNHDAMYWYRQDPGQGLRLIYYSQIVNDFQKGDIAEGYSVSREKKESFPLTVTSAQKNPTAFYLCASRFSLANEQFFGPGTRLTVL.

The rearrangement links TRBV6-6 to TRBJ1-2; TRBD1 agrees at 10 bases. Germline assignment: CDR1 MNHNY and CDR2 SVGAGI (reference sequence). Trimming cost V 6 bases and J 1 base; bases outside gene matches: 2. The CDR3 loop spans 14 amino acids. In nucleotides, the CDR3 is TGTGCCAGCAGAGACAGGGGGCTTAACTATGGCTACACCTTC. Encoded protein: CASRDRGLNYGYTF.

This chain uses TRBV27 with TRBJ2-5; maybe TRBD2 (5 bases). V was pared by 4 bases and J by 5 bases, with 11 bases between. Germline V gene data show CDR1 as MNHEY and CDR2 as SMNVEV (reference sequence). The CDR3 consists of 13 residues. DNA of the CDR3: TGTGCCAGCAGTTCCCTAGCATGGGAGACCCAGTACTTC. Translation: CASSSLAWETQYF.

The genes are TRBV7-2 and TRBJ2-1, with a weak D call TRBD1 (6 bases). The CDR3 consists of 12 residues. Trimming cost V 2 bases and J 7 bases, with 6 bases left between them. Germline-derived CDR1 and CDR2 are SGHTA and FQGNSA. In DNA, the CDR3 is TGTGCCAGCAGCTTAACAGGGAATGAGCAGTTCTTC. This codes for CASSLTGNEQFF.

The sample holds a few counts of this clone. This chain links TRBV19 with TRBJ1-5; D perhaps matches TRBD1 (5 bases). The CDR3 is 13 amino acids. Trimming stripped 4 bases from V and 11 bases from J, with 15 bases between. CDR1 is LNHDA, CDR2 SQIVND, per germline (reference sequence). CDR3 DNA sequence: TGTGCCAGTAGTAGGGAGGAGGGGAAGACCCAGCATTTT. This codes for CASSREEGKTQHF.

The chain combines TRBV19 with TRBJ2-7, with D uncertain. The CDR3 extends over 12 amino acids. CDR1 and CDR2 from the germline V gene are LNHDA and SQIVND (reference sequence). V was cut by 5 bases and J by 0 bases, with 5 bases left in between. This CDR3 reads CASSASSYEQYF. The CDR3 coding sequence is TGTGCCAGTAGTGCCAGCTCCTACGAGCAGTACTTC.

CDR3 nucleotide sequence: TGTGCCAGCAGGGCGGGGGGCGGCGGGGAGCTGTTTTTT. It yields the protein CASRAGGGGELFF. This chain uses TRBV6-5 with TRBJ2-2; TRBD2 aligns across 8 bases. The CDR3 spans 13 residues. Germline CDR1 reads MNHEY; CDR2 reads SVGAGI. V gave up 6 bases and J gave up 7 bases; unmatched junction bases: 4.

This chain uses TRBV27 with TRBJ2-3; weak D call: TRBD2 (6 bases). This CDR3 is built from 14 residues. Trimming shortened V by 4 bases and J by 1 base, and 9 bases separated the two germline ends. CDR1 is MNHEY, CDR2 SMNVEV, per germline (reference sequence). The CDR3 DNA reads TGTGCCAGCAGTTGGGAGGTGGGCACAGATACGCAGTATTTT. It is translated as CASSWEVGTDTQYF.

The J gene is TRBJ2-3, the V gene TRBV13; D perhaps matches TRBD2 (6 bases). CDR3 size: 15 residues. CDR1 is PRHDT and CDR2 is FYEKMQ in the germline V gene (reference sequence). Trimming pared 4 bases from V and 0 bases from J, leaving 11 bases between. CDR3 DNA: TGTGCCAGCAGCTCGCGGGGTTATAGCACAGATACGCAGTATTTT. This translates into CASSSRGYSTDTQYF. The entire variable domain, with the rest obtained from reference TRBV13 and TRBJ2-3, is as follows: AAGVIQSPRHLIKEKRETATLKCYPIPRHDTVYWYQQGPGQDPQFLISFYEKMQSDKGSIPDRFSAQQFSDYHSELNMSSLELGDSALYFCASSSRGYSTDTQYFGPGTRLTVL.

This clone was counted once. The V and J genes are TRBV6-1 and TRBJ1-1; D not resolved. The CDR3 loop spans 12 amino acids. CDR1 and CDR2 (germline): MNHNS, SASEGT. V lost 7 bases, J lost 3 bases, and 9 bases lay in between. The CDR3 protein is CASIPLDTEAFF. CDR3 nucleotide sequence: TGTGCCAGCATTCCACTAGACACTGAAGCTTTCTTT.

V and J are TRBV5-1 and TRBJ2-5; D unclear. The better agreement between TRBJ2-7 and the DNA end casts doubt on the J call. The CDR3 is made up of 15 amino acids. In germline, CDR1 is SGHRS, CDR2 YFSETQ. CDR3 loop: CASSLGGSRSYEQYF. In DNA form, the CDR3 reads TGCGCCAGCAGCTTGGGTGGCTCAAGGAGCTACGAGCAGTACTTC.

The genes are TRBV19 and TRBJ2-3; 8 bases fit TRBD1. The CDR3 has 14 residues. Per the germline V gene, CDR1 is LNHDA and CDR2 is SQIVND (reference sequence). V gave up 7 bases and J gave up 1 base; unmatched junction bases: 4. The CDR3: CASKQGAGTDTQYF. CDR3 nucleotides: TGTGCCAGTAAGCAGGGGGCTGGCACAGATACGCAGTATTTT.

The rearrangement links TRBV6-4 to TRBJ1-3; D remains unclear. The CDR3 runs 15 residues. V lost 4 bases to trimming and J lost 1 base, with 11 bases between them. Per the germline V gene, CDR1 is MRHNA and CDR2 is SNTAGT. This CDR3 is CASSALVGSGNTIYF. CDR3 DNA sequence: TGTGCCAGCAGTGCCCTAGTAGGATCTGGAAACACCATATATTTT.

The J gene is TRBJ2-3, the V gene TRBV5-1; no reliable D call. Trimming cost V 0 bases and J 0 bases, with 8 bases left between them. Germline V gene lookup returns CDR1 SGHRS and CDR2 YFSETQ. The CDR3 spans 15 residues. CDR3: CASSLADTSTDTQYF. The CDR3 DNA follows: TGCGCCAGCAGCTTGGCCGACACGAGCACAGATACGCAGTATTTT.

The rearrangement links TRBV7-9 to TRBJ2-5; possible D gene TRBD2, 7 bases. Germline values: CDR1 SEHNR, CDR2 FQNEAQ (reference sequence). The CDR3 runs to 16 residues. V was trimmed by 5 bases and J by 5 bases, leaving 21 bases between them. The CDR3 region is CASSPPAGAAQETQYF. CDR3 nucleotides: TGTGCCAGCAGCCCACCGGCGGGGGCCGCCCAGGAGACCCAGTACTTC.

Only one count was recorded for this clone. V is TRBV27 and J is TRBJ2-3; 9 positions match TRBD2. The CDR3 is made up of 15 amino acids. CDR1 is MNHEY, CDR2 SMNVEV, per germline (reference sequence). The J segment lost 4 bases and the V segment lost 5 bases, leaving 7 bases of the junction unmatched. This CDR3 is CASSGWAGGPDTQYF. CDR3 DNA: TGTGCCAGCAGTGGCTGGGCGGGGGGGCCAGATACGCAGTATTTT.